The clone carrying this TCR beta chain was observed a few times. Antigen specificity is unknown. The sample comes from a study of beta chain features in type 1 diabetes. Study as a whole: Examination of sorted cells across all samples involved around 98 million cells.

Germline V gene sequence: CDR1 SEHNR, CDR2 FQNEAQ (reference sequence). The V and J ends lost 1 base and 2 bases respectively, with 7 bases between them. The CDR3 extends over 14 amino acids. Expressed TCRB transcripts were sequenced after all isolated RNA was converted to cDNA. Method: immunoSEQ multiplex PCR; TCRdb's copy keeps in-frame clones and lacks some. The sample holds approximately 270,000 clones; more than 13% are singletons and the top ten take 0.015% to 0.02%. Study-wide results and caveats: PCR might favor shorter templates, but any such skew would affect patients and controls equally. Patients with Type 1 diabetes showed moderately but significantly shorter TCRB CDR3s in all four CD4+ subsets. Sampled from patients, naive, central memory and Treg TCRB repertoires appeared more similar than those sampled from healthy donors.

One heparinised draw of blood, averaging about 120 mL, came from each donor. The chain combines TRBV7-9 with TRBJ2-3, with D perhaps TRBD1 (5 bases). The receptor was isolated from a man aged 25-45 years with type 1 diabetes. Material: naive CD4+ T cells from blood. The DNA for the CDR3 is TGTGCCAGCAGCTTAGAGGGGCTCACAGATACGCAGTATTTT. Encoded protein: CASSLEGLTDTQYF.